This entry lists 14 T cell receptor beta chains sequenced from one sample in a study of shared clonotypes between healthy human individuals. Terminally differentiated effector memory CD45RA+ cells were excluded from the naive CD8 cells, which were CD45RO-negative and positively selected for CCR7. Method: immunoSEQ multiplex PCR; TCRdb's copy keeps in-frame clones and lacks some. The data show about 680,000 clones, roughly nine tenths seen once. Sequenced material: naive CD8+ T cells sorted from blood. The receptors originated from a man younger than 45 in good health.

The chain joins TRBV9 to TRBJ2-2; perhaps D is TRBD1 or TRBD2 (5 bases each). CDR3 length: 16 amino acids. Per the germline V gene, CDR1 is SGDLS and CDR2 is YYNGEE. V gave up 4 bases and J gave up 7 bases, with 20 bases separating them. DNA of the CDR3: TGTGCCAGCAGCCGACTGGGACCGTCGGTAGGCGGGGAGCTGTTTTTT. It codes for CASSRLGPSVGGELFF.

The rearrangement links TRBV29-1 to TRBJ1-1; D is possibly TRBD1 (5 bases). The length of the CDR3 is 13 residues. Germline CDR1 reads SQVTM; CDR2 reads ANQGSEA. Trimming took 6 bases from V and 5 from J, leaving 16 bases between them. In nucleotides, the CDR3 is TGCAGCGTGACAACCAGGGATGCGACTGAAGCTTTCTTT. The encoded protein is CSVTTRDATEAFF. Using reference TRBV29-1 and TRBJ1-1 for the parts outside the CDR3, the full variable domain is SAVISQKPSRDICQRGTSLTIQCQVDSQVTMMFWYRQQPGQSLTLIATANQGSEATYESGFVIDKFPISRPNLTFSTLTVSNMSPEDSSIYLCSVTTRDATEAFFGQGTRLTVV.

V is TRBV11-2 and J is TRBJ2-7; maybe TRBD2 (5 bases). This CDR3 is built from 15 residues. V was pared by 3 bases and J by 3 bases, with 15 bases between. Germline CDR1 SGHAT, CDR2 FQNNGV. CDR3 sequence (DNA): TGTGCCAGCAGCTTGGTCATCGGGATCGACTACGAGCAGTACTTC. Its translation is CASSLVIGIDYEQYF.

The rearrangement links TRBV27 to TRBJ2-1; D possibly corresponds to TRBD2 (6 bases). Trimming removed 5 bases at V and 5 bases at J, with 13 bases between. Per germline, CDR1 MNHEY and CDR2 SMNVEV (reference sequence). The CDR3 loop spans 14 amino acids. The CDR3 protein is CASSQPGLNNEQFF. The CDR3 DNA follows: TGTGCCAGCAGTCAGCCGGGACTGAACAATGAGCAGTTCTTC.

V is TRBV5-6 and J is TRBJ2-7; no clear D gene. Germline lookup yields CDR1 SGHDT and CDR2 YYEEEE. V lost 0 bases and J lost 7, with 11 bases in between. CDR3 length: 13 amino acids. The CDR3 spells CASSLDLIGEQYF. For the CDR3, the DNA is TGTGCCAGCAGCTTGGATCTCATTGGGGAGCAGTACTTC.

Comments on this clone: The junction departs from the called germline gene at one end, perhaps through a read error. The genes are TRBV5-8 and TRBJ2-5; 7 bases match TRBD2. The CDR3 extends over 15 amino acids. Germline-derived CDR1 and CDR2 are SGHTS and YDEGEE. The CDR3: CASSLVSSGQGTQYF. Here the CDR3 DNA reads TGTGCCAGCAGCTTGGTGTCTAGCGGACAAGGGACCCAGTACTTC.

The chain uses TRBV9 and TRBJ2-1; weak D call: TRBD1 (5 bases). Deletions cut 0 bases from V and 8 bases from J, with 15 bases between. The CDR3 spans 15 residues. Germline loops: CDR1 SGDLS, CDR2 YYNGEE. CDR3 loop: CASSVDQGPLYEQFF. CDR3 bases: TGTGCCAGCAGCGTAGATCAGGGCCCGCTGTATGAGCAGTTCTTC.

This clone was recorded only once. Other DNA sequences within the sample encode an identical CDR3. The chain employs TRBV5-4 and TRBJ2-3; 8 bases line up with TRBD2. V was pared by 7 bases and J by 1 base, with 8 bases of the junction left unmatched. Germline-derived CDR1 and CDR2 are SGHNT and YYREEE (reference sequence). The CDR3 covers 15 residues. CDR3 sequence (DNA): TGTGCCAGCTCATCCCCCGGGGGGGGCACAGATACGCAGTATTTT. Translated: CASSSPGGGTDTQYF.

A single count supports this clone. The V and J genes are TRBV9 and TRBJ2-7, with TRBD1 identical over 9 bases. The length of the CDR3 is 15 residues. Germline V gives CDR1 SGDLS, CDR2 YYNGEE. With V trimmed by 3 bases and J by 2 bases, 6 bases remained unmatched. The chain's CDR3 is CASSAGQGATYEQYF. In DNA, the CDR3 is TGTGCCAGCAGCGCGGGACAGGGTGCAACCTACGAGCAGTACTTC.

Notes on this clone: At the DNA level, this CDR3 is encoded by other sequences in the same sample as well. The CDR3 is CASSLATDTQYF. The CDR3 DNA reads as TGTGCCAGCAGCTTGGCGACAGATACGCAGTATTTT. V usage is TRBV5-6 and J usage is TRBJ2-3; D is undetermined. The germline gives CDR1 SGHDT, CDR2 YYEEEE. There are 12 residues in the CDR3. Trimming pared 0 bases from V and 3 bases from J, leaving 2 bases between. The full variable domain, in which reference TRBV5-6 and TRBJ2-3 provide the parts outside the CDR3, is DAGVTQSPTHLIKTRGQQVTLRCSPKSGHDTVSWYQQALGQGPQFIFQYYEEEERQRGNFPDRFSGHQFPNYSSELNVNALLLGDSALYLCASSLATDTQYFGPGTRLTVL.

The chain recombines TRBV29-1 with TRBJ1-1; 9 positions match TRBD1. From germline, CDR1 is SQVTM and CDR2 ANQGSEA. The CDR3 length is 13 residues. Trimming at V came to 2 bases and at J to 7 bases, leaving 5 bases not matched to a gene. The chain's CDR3 is CSVETGGAGEAFF. The DNA of the CDR3 is TGCAGCGTTGAAACAGGGGGCGCGGGTGAAGCTTTCTTT.

V and J are TRBV7-6 and TRBJ2-7; D is ambiguous. Germline V gene data show CDR1 as SGHVS and CDR2 as FNYEAQ. CDR3 length equals 13 residues. V lost 3 bases and J lost 5, with 11 bases in between. DNA of the CDR3: TGTGCCAGCAGCTTCGAAGCTCGCGACGAGCAGTACTTC. Translated: CASSFEARDEQYF. Drawing the rest from reference TRBV7-6 and TRBJ2-7, the complete variable domain is GAGVSQSPRYKVTKRGQDVALRCDPISGHVSLYWYRQALGQGPEFLTYFNYEAQQDKSGLPNDRFSAERPEGSISTLTIQRTEQRDSAMYRCASSFEARDEQYFGPGTRLTVT.

The chain is built from TRBV9 and TRBJ2-7; 10 nucleotides line up with TRBD2. Trimming at V came to 3 bases and at J to 2 bases, leaving 2 bases not matched to a gene. This CDR3 contains 14 residues. Looked up from germline, CDR1 is SGDLS and CDR2 is YYNGEE. This chain's CDR3 is CASSGSGRPYEQYF. CDR3 DNA: TGTGCCAGCAGCGGTAGCGGGAGGCCCTACGAGCAGTACTTC.

The rearrangement joins TRBV12-5 to TRBJ2-3; 9 bases line up with TRBD1. CDR1 is LGHNT, CDR2 FRNRAP, per germline. This CDR3 is built from 14 residues. Losses at the gene ends were 9 bases for V and 3 bases for J; bases not matched to a gene: 7. In nucleotides, the CDR3 is TGTGCTAGCGCCAGGGACAGGGTAACAGATACGCAGTATTTT. Protein sequence: CASARDRVTDTQYF.